Listed below are T cell receptor beta chains from one sample, sequenced in a study of cytomegalovirus exposure and HLA in healthy donors. Data came from immunoSEQ multiplex PCR; TCRdb stores just in-frame clones and leaves some out. The repertoire consists of 110,000 or so clones, with under 80% occurring once and the leading ten covering around a tenth. The specimen was PBMCs. These receptors were collected from a woman in her forties or fifties in good health and CMV-seropositive. Both conserved end residues are part of each CDR3. A D gene is named only where the DNA matches it firmly. Not every row has a clone size; where given, it reads once, few, many or a size class.

j_call	v_call	clone_size	d_call	cdr3_nt	cdr3_aa
TRBJ1-1	TRBV19	.	.	TGTGCCAGCCGGGGGGGGAACACTGAAGCTTTCTTT	CASRGGNTEAFF
TRBJ1-1	TRBV7-8	.	.	TGTGCCAGCAGCTTAGTCCATAGGCGGAGGCCTGGAACTGAAGCTTTCTTT	CASSLVHRRRPGTEAFF
TRBJ2-1	TRBV4-3	.	.	TGCGCCAGCAGCCAAAACGGGATGACCGTCAATGAGCAGTTCTTC	CASSQNGMTVNEQFF
TRBJ2-7	TRBV10-1	.	.	TGCGCCAGCAGTGACCCGGGTTTGGGCTACGAGCAGTACTTC	CASSDPGLGYEQYF
TRBJ1-3	TRBV7-6	few	.	TGTGCCAGCAGCTTAAAGTCAGACTCTGGAAACACCATATATTTT	CASSLKSDSGNTIYF
TRBJ2-1	TRBV5-1	.	.	TGCGCCAGCAGCTTGGCGGGACAATACAATGAGCAGTTCTTC	CASSLAGQYNEQFF
TRBJ2-7	TRBV6-5	few	TRBD1	TGTGCCAGCAGTTACCGGGACAGGGGTGCCTACGAGCAGTACTTC	CASSYRDRGAYEQYF
TRBJ2-7	TRBV19	.	TRBD1	TGTGCCAGTAGTACCCCGGGACAGGGGGGAAACGAGCAGTACTTC	CASSTPGQGGNEQYF
TRBJ2-7	TRBV18	.	.	TGTGCCAGCTCGTCGGACAGAGACTCCTACGAGCAGTACTTC	CASSSDRDSYEQYF
TRBJ1-2	TRBV7-2	.	.	TGTGCCAGCAGCCGCGACGGGGGCTACACCTTC	CASSRDGGYTF
TRBJ2-1	TRBV5-4	few	TRBD2	TGTGCCGCAACCGGCGGGGGGCTCGACAATGAGCAGTTCTTC	CAATGGGLDNEQFF
TRBJ2-2	TRBV5-1	few	.	TGCGCCACCCACATTGGGCCCCTTCTAATCGGGGAGCTGTTTTTT	CATHIGPLLIGELFF
TRBJ2-1	TRBV6-5	.	TRBD2	TGTGCCAGCAGAGGACTAGCGGGGTACAATGAGCAGTTCTTC	CASRGLAGYNEQFF
TRBJ2-7	TRBV7-6	.	.	TGTGCCAGCAGCTTAGGTATAGGACTTAGCTCCTACGAGCAGTACTTC	CASSLGIGLSSYEQYF
TRBJ2-3	TRBV20-1	.	.	TGCAGTGCTAGAGTCAAAGATACGCAGTATTTT	CSARVKDTQYF
TRBJ2-7	TRBV28	.	TRBD2	TGTGCCAGCGTTAGGACTAGCGGAAACTACGAGCAGTACTTC	CASVRTSGNYEQYF
TRBJ1-1	TRBV9	.	.	TGTGCCAGCAGCCCAGACCAGGGTATTACTGAAGCTTTCTTT	CASSPDQGITEAFF
TRBJ1-2	TRBV28	.	.	TGTGCCAGCAGTACCACCGACCCGCAGCGGGACAACCTCTATGGCTACACCTTC	CASSTTDPQRDNLYGYTF